What follows are 21 T cell receptor beta chains derived from one specimen sequenced in a study of T cell repertoires in cytomegalovirus infection. One entry per CDR3 protein, called by TCRdb with MiXCR from the reads. The sample consists of about 500,000 distinct CDR3 sequences, roughly 34% of them appearing once. Their specific antigens are unknown. Specimen: cultured PBMCs, collected from culture after CMV antigen stimulation. The receptors shown here come from a human donor in good health (CMV status not recorded). Some clones in this sample may be carry-over from other donors' samples.

J is TRBJ1-6 and V is TRBV6-8, with D possibly matching TRBD1 (6 bases). The V and J ends lost 2 bases and 7 bases respectively, with 15 bases between them. Germline V CDR1 and CDR2: MNHGY, SAAAGT. There are 16 residues in the CDR3. CDR3 region: CASSYLGRTANSPLHF. CDR3 DNA sequence: TGTGCCAGCAGTTACCTGGGGCGGACAGCAAATTCACCCCTCCACTTT.

This chain uses TRBV7-2 with TRBJ2-5; 14 bases agree with TRBD2. CDR1 is SGHTA and CDR2 is FQGNSA in the germline V gene. The CDR3 runs to 18 residues. With V trimmed by 2 bases and J by 2 bases, 7 bases remained unmatched. This CDR3 is CASSLMGLAGVGQETQYF. For the CDR3, the DNA is TGTGCCAGCAGCTTAATGGGACTAGCGGGAGTAGGGCAAGAGACCCAGTACTTC.

The chain is built from TRBV7-6 and TRBJ2-3; D uncertain. The germline V and J ends were trimmed by 1 base and 3 bases, with 11 bases remaining between them. Germline lookup yields CDR1 SGHVS and CDR2 FNYEAQ. The CDR3 is made up of 15 amino acids. CDR3 bases: TGTGCCAGCAGCTTAGGGGGTTTGGGAACAGATACGCAGTATTTT. It yields the protein CASSLGGLGTDTQYF.

On this clonotype itself: This may come from a read error, since a much larger clone is one base off. The chain is built from TRBV4-1 and TRBJ2-1, with a tentative D call TRBD2 (5 bases). CDR3 length equals 15 residues. V shed 1 base and J shed 5 bases, with 12 bases lying between them. Germline CDR1 reads MGHRA; CDR2 reads YSYEKL. The CDR3 DNA is TGCGCCAGCAGCCAAGCCGTGGACTGGCACAATGAGCAGTTCTTC. Protein product: CASSQAVDWHNEQFF.

This clonotype was observed many times. This chain uses TRBV7-2 with TRBJ2-1, with TRBD2 matching 10 bases. The CDR3 spans 16 residues. Germline V CDR1 and CDR2: SGHTA, FQGNSA. The V gene end was trimmed by 4 bases and the J gene end by 3 bases; junction bases not matched to a gene: 6. In DNA, the CDR3 is TGTGCCAGCAGCTCCCGGACTAGCGGAAGCTACAATGAGCAGTTCTTC. Its translation: CASSSRTSGSYNEQFF.

The chain is built from TRBV6-1 and TRBJ1-1, with D maybe TRBD1 (6 bases). In germline, CDR1 is MNHNS, CDR2 SASEGT. There are 14 residues in the CDR3. The V end lost 6 bases, the J end lost 6 bases, and 17 bases lay between the germline ends. CDR3 DNA sequence: TGTGCCAGCAGGCCCGGACAGCTCTACTCTGAAGCTTTCTTT. Its translation: CASRPGQLYSEAFF.

This clonotype was picked up a small number of times. The chain combines TRBV14 with TRBJ2-1, with 7 nucleotides matching TRBD2. This CDR3 has 13 amino acids. V shed 0 bases, J shed 16 bases, and the junction held 9 bases outside the gene matches. CDR1 and CDR2 from the germline V gene are SGHDN and FVKESK. The CDR3 bases are TGTGCCAGCAGCCAAGAAGCGGGAACGGGCGGCTTCTTC. Its protein is CASSQEAGTGGFF.

CDR3 sequence: CASSLGGWNEKLFF. In DNA, the CDR3 is TGTGCCAGCAGCTTAGGGGGGTGGAATGAAAAACTGTTTTTT. The chain is built from TRBV7-8 and TRBJ1-4; TRBD1 is a possible D gene (5 bases). This CDR3 comprises 14 residues. Germline loops: CDR1 SGHVS, CDR2 FQNEAQ. With 1 base removed from V and 5 bases from J, the gap between germline ends came to 8 bases.

This clonotype appeared a few times. This rearrangement joins TRBV12-3 or TRBV12-4 to TRBJ2-1, with D perhaps matching TRBD1 or TRBD2 (5 bases each). Trimming cost V 8 bases and J 6 bases, with 11 bases left between them. CDR3 length equals 12 residues. The CDR3 protein is CASGDGINEQFF. The DNA for the CDR3 is TGTGCCAGCGGGGACGGGATCAATGAGCAGTTCTTC.

The chain carries TRBV7-9 and TRBJ2-3, with D unclear. The V gene lost 5 bases and the J gene lost 6 bases, with 6 bases spanning the gap. CDR1 is SEHNR and CDR2 is FQNEAQ in the germline V gene (reference sequence). This CDR3 comprises 11 residues. Here the CDR3 DNA reads TGTGCCAGCAGCCGAATGGATACGCAGTATTTT. Translated: CASSRMDTQYF.

This clonotype was counted many times. The rearrangement uses TRBV28 and TRBJ1-6, with D maybe TRBD1 (5 bases). Trimming stripped 7 bases from V and 3 bases from J, with 19 bases between. The CDR3 covers 17 residues. Germline CDR1 is MDHEN and CDR2 is SYDVKM. CDR3 nucleotides: TGTGCCAGCAAACTCTCGGGAGGAGGGGACTATAATTCACCCCTCCACTTT. It is translated as CASKLSGGGDYNSPLHF. Supplemented by reference TRBV28 and TRBJ1-6, the full variable domain reads DVKVTQSSRYLVKRTGEKVFLECVQDMDHENMFWYRQDPGLGLRLIYFSYDVKMKEKGDIPEGYSVSREKKERFSLILESASTNQTSMYLCASKLSGGGDYNSPLHFGNGTRLTVT.

The chain recombines TRBV19 with TRBJ1-2, with TRBD1 as a possible D gene (5 bases). V lost 7 bases and J 4 bases, leaving 10 bases between the germline ends. The CDR3 totals 12 residues. CDR1 is LNHDA and CDR2 is SQIVND in the germline V gene (reference sequence). The CDR3 is CASTPGFYGYTF. The CDR3 bases are TGTGCCAGTACTCCAGGGTTCTATGGCTACACCTTC.

A few counts support this clonotype. V and J are TRBV12-3 or TRBV12-4 and TRBJ2-3; 12 bases are a match to TRBD2. Trimming took 6 bases from V and 1 from J; bases not matched to a gene: 5. The length of the CDR3 is 16 residues. The CDR3 sequence: CASRSSGREGTDTQYF. The CDR3 nucleotides are TGTGCCAGCAGATCTAGCGGGAGGGAGGGCACAGATACGCAGTATTTT.

This clonotype was seen repeatedly, ten times or more. The rearrangement uses TRBV24-1 and TRBJ1-1, with 7 bases aligning to TRBD1. Germline V gene sequence: CDR1 KGHDR, CDR2 SFDVKD. V lost 12 bases to trimming and J lost 1 base; unmatched junction nucleotides: 7. This CDR3 has 13 residues. The CDR3 loop reads CASRGRGNTEAFF. The CDR3 bases are TGTGCCTCTAGGGGGCGAGGGAACACTGAAGCTTTCTTT.

V is TRBV6-2 or TRBV6-3 and J is TRBJ2-1; D is unresolved. The ends were cut back, 0 bases at V and 9 bases at J, with 6 bases in the middle. Germline-derived CDR1 and CDR2 are MNHEY and SVGEGT. The CDR3 covers 12 residues. CDR3 residues: CASSYSRFEQFF. The CDR3 coding sequence is TGTGCCAGCAGTTACTCGCGGTTTGAGCAGTTCTTC.

V is TRBV6-6 and J is TRBJ1-2, with 10 bases fitting TRBD1. V trimming: 5 bases; J trimming: 4 bases; junction bases outside the gene matches: 10. CDR1 is MNHNY, CDR2 SVGAGI, per germline (reference sequence). This CDR3 comprises 16 residues. The CDR3 DNA follows: TGTGCCAGCAGTCACGACAGGGGGCCCGCCCTCTATGGCTACACCTTC. This encodes CASSHDRGPALYGYTF.

Regarding this clonotype: At one end the junction does not follow the germline gene, possibly because of a read error. The rearrangement uses TRBV6-1 and TRBJ2-1; D may be TRBD1 (6 bases). The CDR3 sequence is 10 residues long. The V gene's germline CDR1 is MNHNS and CDR2 SASEGT. The CDR3 spells CASSEGAAFF. Here the CDR3 DNA reads TGTGCCAGCAGTGAGGGGGCGGCCTTTTTC.

The V call is TRBV6-6, the J call TRBJ2-7; no clear D. The germline CDR1 and CDR2 sequences are MNHNY and SVGAGI (reference sequence). This CDR3 is built from 15 residues. V was cut by 0 bases and J by 1 base, with 10 bases left in between. CDR3 in DNA: TGTGCCAGCAGTTACTCGGCAGCCCCTTCCTACGAGCAGTACTTC. It codes for CASSYSAAPSYEQYF.

The chain recombines TRBV10-3 with TRBJ2-1; TRBD2 matches at 10 bases. The V gene end was trimmed by 3 bases and the J gene end by 0 bases; junction bases not matched to a gene: 2. Germline lookup yields CDR1 ENHRY and CDR2 SYGVKD. The CDR3 is 16 amino acids. CDR3 region: CAISDSSGSSYNEQFF. The DNA of the CDR3 is TGTGCCATCAGTGACTCTAGCGGGAGCTCCTACAATGAGCAGTTCTTC.

This sequence joins TRBV29-1 and TRBJ2-5; D gene uncertain. Trimming removed 4 bases at V and 3 bases at J, with 6 bases between. Per germline, CDR1 SQVTM and CDR2 ANQGSEA. This CDR3 has 11 residues. The DNA for the CDR3 is TGCAGCGTTGGTACGGAAGAGACCCAGTACTTC. Its translation is CSVGTEETQYF.

This clonotype has a handful of counts. The V gene is TRBV6-5, the J gene TRBJ2-5, with D possibly TRBD2 on 6 matching bases. V was trimmed by 2 bases and J by 5 bases, leaving 12 bases between them. Germline V gene lookup returns CDR1 MNHEY and CDR2 SVGAGI. The CDR3 contains 14 residues. The CDR3, as DNA: TGTGCCAGCAGTTACGGGGCTGGAGGGGAGACCCAGTACTTC. Its translation is CASSYGAGGETQYF.